In this sample, the clone carrying this T cell receptor beta chain turned up a few times. TCRdb keeps only in-frame clones here, not all; method: immunoSEQ multiplex PCR. The sample holds fewer than 250,000 clones, roughly four fifths seen once. These data originate in a study of blood T cell repertoires in COVID-19. Whole-study context: Sources were T cells, B-cell-depleted T cells, or PBMCs; the material itself was cDNA or gDNA.

CDR1 SGHTA and CDR2 FQGTGA come from the germline V gene. The length of the CDR3 is 14 residues. V was cut by 4 bases and J by 6 bases, with 13 bases left in between. Sequenced material: PBMCs or T cells enriched from blood (not recorded which). The J gene is TRBJ2-1, the V gene TRBV7-3, with D possibly matching TRBD1 (5 bases). This TCR derives from a woman in her forties who had been exposed to COVID-19. For the CDR3, the DNA is TGTGCCAGCAGCTCACGGACAACTTCCAATGAGCAGTTCTTC. This translates into CASSSRTTSNEQFF.